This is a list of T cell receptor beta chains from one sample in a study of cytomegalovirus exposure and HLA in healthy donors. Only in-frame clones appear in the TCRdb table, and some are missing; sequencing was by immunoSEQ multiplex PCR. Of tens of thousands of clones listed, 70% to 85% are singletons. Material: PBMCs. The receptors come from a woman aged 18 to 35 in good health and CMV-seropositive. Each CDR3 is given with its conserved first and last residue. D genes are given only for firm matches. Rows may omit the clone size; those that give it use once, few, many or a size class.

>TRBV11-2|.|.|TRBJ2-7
TGTGCCAGCAGCTTAAGAGTCTACGAGCAGTACTTC
CASSLRVYEQYF
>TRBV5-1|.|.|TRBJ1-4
TGCGCCAGCAGCCTGGAGGGGAATGAAAAACTGTTTTTT
CASSLEGNEKLFF
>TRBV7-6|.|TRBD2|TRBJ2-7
TGTGCCAGCAGCACCGGACTAGCGGGGGGCCACGAGCAGTACTTC
CASSTGLAGGHEQYF
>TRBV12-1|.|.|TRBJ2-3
TGTGCCAGCAGCTTCCGGAATGGACTAGCGGGGGGTTTTAGGCATACGCAGTATTTT
CASSFRNGLAGGFRHTQYF
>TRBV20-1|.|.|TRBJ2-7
TGCAGTGCTAGAAAATACTACGAGCAGTACTTC
CSARKYYEQYF
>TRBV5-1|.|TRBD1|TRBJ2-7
TGCGCCAGCAGCCTGCTCCCCAGGGGGCCCTACGAGCAGTACTTC
CASSLLPRGPYEQYF
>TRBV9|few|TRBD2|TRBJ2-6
TGTGCCAGCAGCCCGAAGACTAGCGGGGGCCCCTCTGGGGCCAACGTCCTGACTTTC
CASSPKTSGGPSGANVLTF
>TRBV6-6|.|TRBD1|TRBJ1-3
TGTGCCAGCAGAAGAGACGGGACAGGGTCTGGAAACACCATATATTTT
CASRRDGTGSGNTIYF
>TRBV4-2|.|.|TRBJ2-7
TGTGCCAGCAGCCAAGAGACCCCGGGGTCCGAGCAGTACTTC
CASSQETPGSEQYF
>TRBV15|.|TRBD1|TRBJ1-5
TGTGCCACCAGCAGACCGTGGGACAGGGAAAATCAGCCCCAGCATTTT
CATSRPWDRENQPQHF
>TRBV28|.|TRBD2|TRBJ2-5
TGTGCCAGCAGGGCTGGAGCGGTGGGGGGGGAGACCCAGTACTTC
CASRAGAVGGETQYF
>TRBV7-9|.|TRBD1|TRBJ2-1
TGTGCCAGCAGCTTAGAGAGGTTAACAGGGGGCTGGGGAGAGCAGTTCTTC
CASSLERLTGGWGEQFF
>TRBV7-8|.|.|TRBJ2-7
TGTGCCAGCAGCTTAGATAGGGGGGGGCGCTACGAGCAGTACTTC
CASSLDRGGRYEQYF
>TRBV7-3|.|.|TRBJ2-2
TGTGCCAGCAGCTTAACAGGGGTCGGGGAGCTGTTTTTT
CASSLTGVGELFF
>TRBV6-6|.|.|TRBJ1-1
TGTGCCAGCAGTTCTTATACTGAAGCTTTCTTT
CASSSYTEAFF
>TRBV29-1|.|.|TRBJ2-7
TGCAGCGTTGTGGGGGCACCTAGGGACGAGCAGTACTTC
CSVVGAPRDEQYF
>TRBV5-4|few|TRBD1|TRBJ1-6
TGTGCCAGCAGCCAGGGACAGGCTAATTCACCCCTCCACTTT
CASSQGQANSPLHF